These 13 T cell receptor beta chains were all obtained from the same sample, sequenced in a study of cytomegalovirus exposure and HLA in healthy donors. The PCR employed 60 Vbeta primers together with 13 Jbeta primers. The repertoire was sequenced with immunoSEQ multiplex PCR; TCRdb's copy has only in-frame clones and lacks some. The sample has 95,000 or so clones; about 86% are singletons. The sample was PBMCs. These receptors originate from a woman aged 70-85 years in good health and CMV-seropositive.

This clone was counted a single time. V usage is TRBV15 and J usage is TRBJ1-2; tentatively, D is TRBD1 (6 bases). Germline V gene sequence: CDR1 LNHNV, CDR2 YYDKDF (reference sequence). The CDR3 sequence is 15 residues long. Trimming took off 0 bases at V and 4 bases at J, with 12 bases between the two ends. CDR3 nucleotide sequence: TGTGCCACCAGCAGAGACATCGGACAGATCTATGGCTACACCTTC. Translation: CATSRDIGQIYGYTF.

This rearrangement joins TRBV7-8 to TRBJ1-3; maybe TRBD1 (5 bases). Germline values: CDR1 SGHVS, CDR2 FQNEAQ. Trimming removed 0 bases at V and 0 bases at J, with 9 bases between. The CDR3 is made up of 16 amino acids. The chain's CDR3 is CASSLAGLSSGNTIYF. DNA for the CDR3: TGTGCCAGCAGCTTAGCGGGGCTGAGCTCTGGAAACACCATATATTTT.

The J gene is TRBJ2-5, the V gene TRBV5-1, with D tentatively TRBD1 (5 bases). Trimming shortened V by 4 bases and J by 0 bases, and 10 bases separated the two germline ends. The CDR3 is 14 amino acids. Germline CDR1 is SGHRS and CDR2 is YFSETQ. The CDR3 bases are TGCGCCAGCAGCGTGCAGGGCGACCAAGAGACCCAGTACTTC. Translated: CASSVQGDQETQYF.

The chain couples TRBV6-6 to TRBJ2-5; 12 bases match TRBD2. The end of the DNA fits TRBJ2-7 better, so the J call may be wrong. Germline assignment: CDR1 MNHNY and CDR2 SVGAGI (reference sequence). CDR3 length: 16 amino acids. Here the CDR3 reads CASSYRLAGVRYEQYF. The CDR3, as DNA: TGTGCCAGCAGTTACCGACTAGCGGGAGTTCGCTACGAGCAGTACTTC.

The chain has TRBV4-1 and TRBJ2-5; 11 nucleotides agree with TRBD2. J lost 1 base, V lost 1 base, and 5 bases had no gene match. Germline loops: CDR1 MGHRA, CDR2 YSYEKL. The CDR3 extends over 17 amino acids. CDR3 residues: CASSQGTTSGTQETQYF. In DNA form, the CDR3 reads TGCGCCAGCAGCCAAGGGACGACTAGCGGGACCCAAGAGACCCAGTACTTC.

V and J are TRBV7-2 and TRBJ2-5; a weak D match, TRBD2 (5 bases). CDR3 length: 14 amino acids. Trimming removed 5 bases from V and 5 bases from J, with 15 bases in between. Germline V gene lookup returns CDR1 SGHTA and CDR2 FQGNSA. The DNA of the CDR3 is TGTGCCAGCAGCCCCTCGAGGGCGGTCGAGACCCAGTACTTC. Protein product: CASSPSRAVETQYF.

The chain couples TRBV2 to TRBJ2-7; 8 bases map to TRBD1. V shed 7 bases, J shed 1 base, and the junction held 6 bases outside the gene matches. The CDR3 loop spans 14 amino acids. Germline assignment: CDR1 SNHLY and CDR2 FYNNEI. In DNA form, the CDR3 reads TGTGCCAGCACTCCGGGACAGGCTTCCTACGAGCAGTACTTC. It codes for CASTPGQASYEQYF.

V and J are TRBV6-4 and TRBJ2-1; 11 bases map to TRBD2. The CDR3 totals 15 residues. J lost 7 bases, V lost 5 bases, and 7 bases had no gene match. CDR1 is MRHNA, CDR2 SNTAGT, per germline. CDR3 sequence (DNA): TGTGCCAGCAGTCCCGGGACTAGCGGCTTGAATGAGCAGTTCTTC. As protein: CASSPGTSGLNEQFF.

CDR3 nucleotides: TGTGCCAGCAGCTTAGAGCCGCGGGGGGGCGAGCAGTACTTC. Encoded protein: CASSLEPRGGEQYF. The chain employs TRBV13 and TRBJ2-7, with 9 bases lining up with TRBD2. The trim removed 1 base at V and 6 bases at J, leaving 4 bases unmatched. Germline CDR1 PRHDT, CDR2 FYEKMQ (reference sequence). The CDR3 is made up of 14 amino acids. The whole variable domain, remainder taken from reference TRBV13 and TRBJ2-7, is AAGVIQSPRHLIKEKRETATLKCYPIPRHDTVYWYQQGPGQDPQFLISFYEKMQSDKGSIPDRFSAQQFSDYHSELNMSSLELGDSALYFCASSLEPRGGEQYFGPGTRLTVT.

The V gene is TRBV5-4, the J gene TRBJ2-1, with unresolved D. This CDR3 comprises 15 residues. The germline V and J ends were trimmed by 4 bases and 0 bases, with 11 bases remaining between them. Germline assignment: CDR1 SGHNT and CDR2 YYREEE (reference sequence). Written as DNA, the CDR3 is TGTGCCAGCAGCGGAACTACGAACTCCTACAATGAGCAGTTCTTC. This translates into CASSGTTNSYNEQFF.

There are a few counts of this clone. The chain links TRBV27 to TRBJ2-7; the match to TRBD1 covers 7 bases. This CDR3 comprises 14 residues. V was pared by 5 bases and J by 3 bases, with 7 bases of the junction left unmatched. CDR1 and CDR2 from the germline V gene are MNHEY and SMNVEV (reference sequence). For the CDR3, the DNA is TGTGCCAGCAGTCCAAACAGGGGTGGCTACGAGCAGTACTTC. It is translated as CASSPNRGGYEQYF.

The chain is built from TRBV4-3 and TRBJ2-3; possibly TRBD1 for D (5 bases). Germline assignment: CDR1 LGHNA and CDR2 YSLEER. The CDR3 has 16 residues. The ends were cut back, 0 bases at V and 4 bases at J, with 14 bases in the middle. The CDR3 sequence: CASSQDGRLGADTQYF. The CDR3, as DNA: TGCGCCAGCAGCCAAGACGGCCGGTTAGGGGCAGATACGCAGTATTTT.

The chain's CDR3 is CSVTTSGEQFF. CDR3 sequence (DNA): TGCAGCGTTACCACTAGCGGTGAGCAGTTCTTC. The rearrangement uses TRBV29-1 and TRBJ2-1, with 8 bases fitting TRBD2. CDR1 is SQVTM, CDR2 ANQGSEA, per germline. The V and J ends lost 5 bases and 9 bases, in that order; junction bases with no gene match: 3. This CDR3 region has 11 residues.